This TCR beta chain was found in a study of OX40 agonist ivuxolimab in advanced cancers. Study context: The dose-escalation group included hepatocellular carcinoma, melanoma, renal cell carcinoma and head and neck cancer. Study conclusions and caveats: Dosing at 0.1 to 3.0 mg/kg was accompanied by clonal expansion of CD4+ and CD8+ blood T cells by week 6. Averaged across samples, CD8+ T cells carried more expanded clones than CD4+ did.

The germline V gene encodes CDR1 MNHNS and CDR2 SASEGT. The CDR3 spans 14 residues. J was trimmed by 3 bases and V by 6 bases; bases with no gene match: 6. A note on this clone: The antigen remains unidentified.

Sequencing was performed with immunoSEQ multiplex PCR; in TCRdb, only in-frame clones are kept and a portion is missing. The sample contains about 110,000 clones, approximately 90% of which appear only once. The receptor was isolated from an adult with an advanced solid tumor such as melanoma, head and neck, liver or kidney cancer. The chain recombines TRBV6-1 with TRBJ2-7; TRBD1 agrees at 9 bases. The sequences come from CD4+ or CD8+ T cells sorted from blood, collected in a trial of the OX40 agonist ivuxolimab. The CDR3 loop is CASSRTGENYEQYF. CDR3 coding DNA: TGTGCCAGCAGCCGGACAGGGGAAAACTACGAGCAGTACTTC.